This T cell receptor beta chain emerged from a study of read filtering for tumor transcriptome and immune sequencing. Study overall: Revised staging placed about 8 patients in R-ISS I, around 15 in II, 6 or 7 in III. TCR-mapped reads were about 3.5 to 10.27 million with IR-seq versus roughly 85 to 1,300 with RNA-seq.

Trimming cost V 6 bases and J 1 base; bases outside gene matches: 5. Germline values: CDR1 DFQATT, CDR2 SNEGSKA (reference sequence). The CDR3 runs to 13 residues. Study-level results: Dropping single-read clonotypes raised IR-seq and RNA-seq shared-clonotype correlation.

This library used 300 to 450 ng RNA and molecular barcoded adaptors spanning alpha/delta and beta/gamma chains. TCRdb used MiXCR to reprocess the reads, holding one entry per CDR3 protein. Among 60,000 to 75,000 distinct CDR3 sequences, 15% to 20% were seen once, and the ten largest hold roughly 10%. This clonotype came up many times. Antigen: not known. At the time of active disease, bone marrow was collected from every patient. Specimen: a population of CD138-negative cells sorted from bone marrow. The TCR comes from a donor at least 40 years old with multiple myeloma. V is TRBV20-1 and J is TRBJ2-7, with 8 bases aligning to TRBD2. The CDR3, as DNA: TGCAGTGCCGGGACTAGTTTTTCCTACGAGCAGTACTTC. Translating gives CSAGTSFSYEQYF.